This T cell receptor beta chain was sequenced in a study of CD8 T cells in Susac syndrome. From blood CD8+ and CD4+ T cells, TCR beta sequences were generated. Bulk CD8+ and CD4+ cells came from magnetic negative isolation; CD8+ TEMRA by FACS. Between the trimmed V and J ends, which lost 2 bases and 1 base, there was a span of 8 bases. CDR1 and CDR2 (germline): SEHNR, FQNEAQ (reference sequence). The CDR3 has 14 residues. This clonotype was observed a handful of times. Antigen unknown. An input of roughly 0.45 to 1 ug of RNA was subjected to reverse transcription using random hexamers. A multiplex approach, immunoSEQ multiplex PCR, amplified TCR beta CDR3 across 54 Vbeta and 13 Jbeta. TCRdb itself ran the immunoSEQ multiplex PCR reads through MiXCR, one entry per CDR3 protein. The repertoire consists of 200,000 or so distinct CDR3 sequences, with more than 90% occurring once and the leading ten covering roughly 0.095%.

Study-level findings and limits: The study admitted that it had a relatively small number of individuals in its TCR sequencing and HLA analysis.

V and J are TRBV7-9 and TRBJ1-1, with D tentatively TRBD1 (5 bases). This TCR came from a human donor with multiple sclerosis. The sequencing input was CD4+ T cells from PBMCs. CDR3 residues: CASSLQGGNTEAFF. DNA of the CDR3: TGTGCCAGCAGCTTACAGGGAGGGAACACTGAAGCTTTCTTT.